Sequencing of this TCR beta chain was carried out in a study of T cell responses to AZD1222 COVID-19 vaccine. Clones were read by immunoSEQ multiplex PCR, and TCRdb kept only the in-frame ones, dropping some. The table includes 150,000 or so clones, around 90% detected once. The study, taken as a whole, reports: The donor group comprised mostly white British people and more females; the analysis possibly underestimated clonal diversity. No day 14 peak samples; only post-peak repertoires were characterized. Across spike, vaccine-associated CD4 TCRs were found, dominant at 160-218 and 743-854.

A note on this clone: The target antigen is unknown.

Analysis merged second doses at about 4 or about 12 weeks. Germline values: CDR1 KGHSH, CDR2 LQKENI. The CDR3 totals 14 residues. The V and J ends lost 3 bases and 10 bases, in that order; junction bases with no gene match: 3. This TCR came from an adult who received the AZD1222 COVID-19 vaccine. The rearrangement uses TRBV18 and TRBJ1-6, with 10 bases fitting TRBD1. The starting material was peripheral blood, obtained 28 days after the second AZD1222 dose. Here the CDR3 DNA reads TGTGCCAGCTCACCGGGACAGGGGAACTCACCCCTCCACTTT. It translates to CASSPGQGNSPLHF.